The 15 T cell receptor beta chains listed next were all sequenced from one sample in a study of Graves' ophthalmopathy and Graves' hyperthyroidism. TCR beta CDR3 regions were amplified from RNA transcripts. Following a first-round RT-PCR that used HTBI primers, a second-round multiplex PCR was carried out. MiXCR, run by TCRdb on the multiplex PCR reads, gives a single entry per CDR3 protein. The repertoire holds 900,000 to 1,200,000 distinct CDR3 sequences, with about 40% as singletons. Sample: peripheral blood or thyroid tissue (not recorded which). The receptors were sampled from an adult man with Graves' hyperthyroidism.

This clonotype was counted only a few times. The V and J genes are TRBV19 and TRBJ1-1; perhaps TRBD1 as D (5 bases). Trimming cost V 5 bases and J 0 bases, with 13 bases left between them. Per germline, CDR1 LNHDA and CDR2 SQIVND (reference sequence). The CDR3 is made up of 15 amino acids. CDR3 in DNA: TGTGCCAGTAGTCCCGCAGGGAAAATGAACACTGAAGCTTTCTTT. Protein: CASSPAGKMNTEAFF.

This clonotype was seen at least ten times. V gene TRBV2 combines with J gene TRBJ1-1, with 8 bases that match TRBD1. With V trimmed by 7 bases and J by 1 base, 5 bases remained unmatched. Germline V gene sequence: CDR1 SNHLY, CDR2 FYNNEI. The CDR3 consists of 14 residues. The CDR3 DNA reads TGTGCCAGCACCCAGGACAGGGCGAACACTGAAGCTTTCTTT. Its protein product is CASTQDRANTEAFF.

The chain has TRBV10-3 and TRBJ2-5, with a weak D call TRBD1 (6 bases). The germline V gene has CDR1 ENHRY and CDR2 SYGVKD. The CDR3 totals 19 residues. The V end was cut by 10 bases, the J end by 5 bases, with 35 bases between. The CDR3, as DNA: TGTGCCAGCGGAACTCTTCGACCCGCAGGGGCCAGGTTACGGGAGACCCAGTACTTC. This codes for CASGTLRPAGARLRETQYF.

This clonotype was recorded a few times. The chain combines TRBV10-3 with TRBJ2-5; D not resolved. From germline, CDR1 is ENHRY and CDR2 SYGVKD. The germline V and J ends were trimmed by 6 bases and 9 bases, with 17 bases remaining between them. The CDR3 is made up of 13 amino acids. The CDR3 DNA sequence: TGTGCCATCAGGGCGGACGGCAATCAGCCCCAGTACTTC. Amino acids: CAIRADGNQPQYF.

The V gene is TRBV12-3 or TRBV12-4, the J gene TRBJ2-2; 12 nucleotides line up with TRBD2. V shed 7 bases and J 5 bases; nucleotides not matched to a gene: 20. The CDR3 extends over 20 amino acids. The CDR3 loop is CASTQPRASGRAELTGELFF. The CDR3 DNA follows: TGTGCCAGCACCCAGCCTCGGGCTAGCGGGAGGGCCGAGTTGACCGGGGAGCTGTTTTTT.

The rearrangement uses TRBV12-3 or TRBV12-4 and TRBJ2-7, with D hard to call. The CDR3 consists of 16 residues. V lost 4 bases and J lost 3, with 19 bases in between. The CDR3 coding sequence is TGTGCCAGCAGTTACGAAGGGCGCAGCGTCGACTACGAGCAGTACTTC. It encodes CASSYEGRSVDYEQYF.

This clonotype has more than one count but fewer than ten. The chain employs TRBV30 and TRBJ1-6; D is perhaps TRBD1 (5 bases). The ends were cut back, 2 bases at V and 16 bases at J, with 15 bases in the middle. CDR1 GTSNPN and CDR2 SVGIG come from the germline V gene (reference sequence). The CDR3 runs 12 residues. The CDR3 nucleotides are TGTGCCTGGAGTCTTCAGGGAACTCCGCTCCACTTT. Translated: CAWSLQGTPLHF.

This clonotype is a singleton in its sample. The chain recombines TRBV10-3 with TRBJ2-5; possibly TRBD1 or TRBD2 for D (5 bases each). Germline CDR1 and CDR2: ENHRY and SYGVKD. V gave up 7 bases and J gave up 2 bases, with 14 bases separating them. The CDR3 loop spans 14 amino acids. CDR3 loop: CAITRDDRQETQYF. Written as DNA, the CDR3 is TGTGCCATCACTCGGGACGATAGACAAGAGACCCAGTACTTC.

Here the CDR3 reads CASRSGTGTHTGELFF. The CDR3 nucleotides read TGTGCCAGCAGGTCTGGGACAGGGACGCACACCGGGGAGCTGTTTTTT. J is TRBJ2-2 and V is TRBV7-8, with 9 positions matching TRBD1. The junction had 8 bases not matched to a gene; V was cut back by 6 bases and J by 3 bases. CDR3 length: 16 amino acids. Germline V gene data show CDR1 as SGHVS and CDR2 as FQNEAQ.

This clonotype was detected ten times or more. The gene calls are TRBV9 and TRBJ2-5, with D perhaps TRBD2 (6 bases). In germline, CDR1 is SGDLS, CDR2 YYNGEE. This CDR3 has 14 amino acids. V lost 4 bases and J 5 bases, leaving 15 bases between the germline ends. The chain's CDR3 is CASSQSGTGETQYF. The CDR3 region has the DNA TGTGCCAGCAGCCAATCAGGGACTGGGGAGACCCAGTACTTC.

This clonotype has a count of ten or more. In DNA, the CDR3 is TGTGCCAGCAGCTTCATGGGTCCCGGGGAGCTGTTTTTT. As protein: CASSFMGPGELFF. The chain is built from TRBV7-9 and TRBJ2-2; no reliable D call. Trimming removed 3 bases at V and 6 bases at J, with 8 bases between. CDR3 length: 13 residues. In germline, CDR1 is SEHNR, CDR2 FQNEAQ (reference sequence).

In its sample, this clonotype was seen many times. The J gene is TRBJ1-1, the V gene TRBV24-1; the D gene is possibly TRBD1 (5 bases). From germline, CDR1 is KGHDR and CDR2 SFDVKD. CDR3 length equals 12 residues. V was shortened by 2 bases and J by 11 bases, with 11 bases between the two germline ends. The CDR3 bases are TGTGCCACCAGTGATTACGGGGGACCGGCTTTCTTT. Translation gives CATSDYGGPAFF.

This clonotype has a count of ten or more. The CDR3 sequence is CASSSLRGGSSYEQYF. The CDR3 nucleotides are TGTGCCAGCAGCTCCTTACGGGGCGGGAGCTCCTACGAGCAGTACTTC. The chain employs TRBV7-2 and TRBJ2-7, with TRBD2 matching 7 bases. Germline CDR1 reads SGHTA; CDR2 reads FQGNSA. This CDR3 is 16 amino acids long. With 4 bases clipped from V and 0 bases from J, the junction kept 9 bases outside the gene matches.

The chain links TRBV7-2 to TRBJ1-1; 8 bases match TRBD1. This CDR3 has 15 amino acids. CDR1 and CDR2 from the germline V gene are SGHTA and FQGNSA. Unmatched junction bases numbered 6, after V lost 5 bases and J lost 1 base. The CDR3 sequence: CASSGTDRGNTEAFF. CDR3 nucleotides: TGTGCCAGCAGCGGGACTGACAGGGGGAACACTGAAGCTTTCTTT.

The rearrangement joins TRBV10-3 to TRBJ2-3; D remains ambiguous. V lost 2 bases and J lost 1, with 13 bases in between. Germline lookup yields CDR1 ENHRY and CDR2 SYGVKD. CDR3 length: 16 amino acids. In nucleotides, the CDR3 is TGTGCCATCAGTGAGAGAGGTACGGACGGCACAGATACGCAGTATTTT. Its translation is CAISERGTDGTDTQYF.